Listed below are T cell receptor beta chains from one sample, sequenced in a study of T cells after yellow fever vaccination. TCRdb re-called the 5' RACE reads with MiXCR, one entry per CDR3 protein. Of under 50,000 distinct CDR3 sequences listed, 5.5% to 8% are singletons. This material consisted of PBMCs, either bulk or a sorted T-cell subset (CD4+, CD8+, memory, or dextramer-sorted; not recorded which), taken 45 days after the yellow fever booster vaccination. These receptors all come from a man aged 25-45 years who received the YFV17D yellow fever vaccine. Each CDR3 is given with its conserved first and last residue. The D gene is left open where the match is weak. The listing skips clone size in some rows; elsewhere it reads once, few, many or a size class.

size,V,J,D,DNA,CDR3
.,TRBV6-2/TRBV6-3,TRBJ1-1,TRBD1,TGTGCCACCGGACCAGAAAGGGGGCATTTAATAGCTGAAGCTTTCTTT,CATGPERGHLIAEAFF
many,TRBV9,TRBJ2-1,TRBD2,TGTGCCAGCAGCCCGGGACTAGCTTTGGCTGATGAGCAGTTCTTC,CASSPGLALADEQFF
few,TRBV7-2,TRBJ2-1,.,TGTGCCAGCAGCTTAGTGCGGGACAATGAGCAGTTCTTC,CASSLVRDNEQFF
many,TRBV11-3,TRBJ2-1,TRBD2,TGTGCCAGCAGCTCGGGACTAGCGGGGTCCAATGAGCAGTTCTTC,CASSSGLAGSNEQFF
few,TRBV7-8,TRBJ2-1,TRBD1,TGTGCCAGCAGCTTAGGGGACAGGGCTGGGAATGAGCAGTTCTTC,CASSLGDRAGNEQFF
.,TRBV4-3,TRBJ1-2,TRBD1,TGCGCCAGCAGCCAAGATTTCGTCGGACAGGGGGGTTATGGCTACACCTTC,CASSQDFVGQGGYGYTF
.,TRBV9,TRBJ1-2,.,TGTGCCAGCAGCCCCTCGGACAGCCCTAACTATGGCTACACCTTC,CASSPSDSPNYGYTF
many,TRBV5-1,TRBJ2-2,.,TGCGCCAGCAGCTTGGCCTTGAACACCGGGGAGCTGTTTTTT,CASSLALNTGELFF
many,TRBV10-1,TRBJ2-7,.,TGCGCCAGCAGCGCGGAGTATGCCAACGAGCAGTACTTC,CASSAEYANEQYF
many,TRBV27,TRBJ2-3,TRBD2,TGTGCCAGCAGTATCCACGTGGGCGGGAGGGATAGAGATACGCAGTATTTT,CASSIHVGGRDRDTQYF
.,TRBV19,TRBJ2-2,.,TGTGCCAGTAACCGACTAGTTTCGGCCGGGGAGCTGTTTTTT,CASNRLVSAGELFF
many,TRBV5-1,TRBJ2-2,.,TGCGCCAGCAGCTTGGAGTTAGCGACGAACACCGGGGAGCTGTTTTTT,CASSLELATNTGELFF
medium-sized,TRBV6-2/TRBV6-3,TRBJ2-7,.,TGTGCCAGCAGTTACGGGGACATTTACGAGCAGTACTTC,CASSYGDIYEQYF
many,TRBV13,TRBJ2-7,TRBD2,TGTGCCAGCACCATTCTAGCGGAGCCTCGTGGAGAGCAGTACTTC,CASTILAEPRGEQYF
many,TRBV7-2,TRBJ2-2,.,TGTGCCAGCAGCTTAGACGGAGCAACCGGGGAGCTGTTTTTT,CASSLDGATGELFF
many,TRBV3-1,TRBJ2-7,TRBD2,TGTGCCAGCAGCCGTGTTTCTAGCGGAGCGGGGGAGCAGTACTTC,CASSRVSSGAGEQYF
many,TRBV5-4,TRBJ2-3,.,TGTGCCAGCAGCTTAGACCGACGAGGCACAGATACGCAGTATTTT,CASSLDRRGTDTQYF
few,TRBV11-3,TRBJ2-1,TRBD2,TGTGCCAGCAGTCCTACTAGCGGGAGTCACAATGAGCAGTTCTTC,CASSPTSGSHNEQFF
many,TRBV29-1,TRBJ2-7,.,TGCAGCGTTGCCCCCGGCGGAAACTACGAGCAGTACTTC,CSVAPGGNYEQYF
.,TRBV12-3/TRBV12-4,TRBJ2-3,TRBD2,TGTGCCAGCAGTCCGTACCAGAACACCGGGACTAGCGGATCCACAGATACGCAGTATTTT,CASSPYQNTGTSGSTDTQYF
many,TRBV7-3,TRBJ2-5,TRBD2,TGTGCCAGCAGCTCGGGACTAGCGGGAGAGACCCAGTACTTC,CASSSGLAGETQYF
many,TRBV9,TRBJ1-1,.,TGTGCCAGCGGGGCGAACACTGAAGCTTTCTTT,CASGANTEAFF
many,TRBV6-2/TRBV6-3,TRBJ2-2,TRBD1,TGTGCCAGCAGCAACAGGGACAGGGTCCCCGGGGAGCTGTTTTTT,CASSNRDRVPGELFF
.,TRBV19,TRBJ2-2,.,TGTGCCCGCCATTCATCGAACACCGGGGAGCTGTTTTTT,CARHSSNTGELFF
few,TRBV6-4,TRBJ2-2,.,TGTGCCAGCAGTGTGGAGCTATCGAACACCGGGGAGCTGTTTTTT,CASSVELSNTGELFF
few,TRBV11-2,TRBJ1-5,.,TGTGCCAGCAGCTCTAGACGGGGGGGGGGCAATCAGCCCCAGCATTTT,CASSSRRGGGNQPQHF
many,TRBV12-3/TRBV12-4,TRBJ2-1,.,TGTGCCAGCAGTTTAGGGGCTTCGGTGGATGAGCAGTTCTTC,CASSLGASVDEQFF
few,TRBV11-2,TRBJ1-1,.,TGTGCCAGCAGGCCGGCAGGGGCGAGCACTGAAGCTTTCTTT,CASRPAGASTEAFF
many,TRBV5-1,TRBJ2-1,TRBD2,TGCGCCAGCAGCTTGGCTAGCGGGACCACCAATGAGCAGTTCTTC,CASSLASGTTNEQFF
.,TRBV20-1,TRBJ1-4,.,TGCAGTGCTAGGCTTTTGTCTGGCGGGAGTTATGAAAAACTGTTTTTT,CSARLLSGGSYEKLFF
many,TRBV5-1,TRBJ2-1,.,TGCGCCAGCAGGCCACAGACCTCCTACAATGAGCAGTTCTTC,CASRPQTSYNEQFF
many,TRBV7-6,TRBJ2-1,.,TGTGCCAGCAGCTCCCTGTTTGGTGAGCAGTTCTTC,CASSSLFGEQFF
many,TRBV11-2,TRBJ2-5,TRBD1,TGTGCCAGCAGCTTGACAGGGTATGAGGAGACCCAGTACTTC,CASSLTGYEETQYF
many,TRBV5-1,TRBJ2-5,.,TGCGCCAGCAGCTCAGGGTACCAAGAGACCCAGTACTTC,CASSSGYQETQYF
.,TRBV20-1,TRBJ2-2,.,TGCAGTGCGCGGGACGGGGGAGGTGGAGCCGGGGAGCTGTTTTTT,CSARDGGGGAGELFF
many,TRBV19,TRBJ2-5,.,TGTGCCAGTAGTATCGGACCGACTCAAGAGACCCAGTACTTC,CASSIGPTQETQYF
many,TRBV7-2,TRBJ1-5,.,TGTGCCAGCACCCTTAACTCCAATCAGCCCCAGCATTTT,CASTLNSNQPQHF
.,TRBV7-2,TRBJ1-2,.,TGTGCCAGCAGCTCTACCGGGGCAGGGCTAAACTATGGCTACACCTTC,CASSSTGAGLNYGYTF
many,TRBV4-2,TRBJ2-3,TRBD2,TGTGCCAGCAGCCAAGAAGGGCGCGGACTAGCTGCCGATACGCAGTATTTT,CASSQEGRGLAADTQYF
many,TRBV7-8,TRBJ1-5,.,TGTGCCAGCAGCCGGATTGGGTGGGCCAATCAGCCCCAGCATTTT,CASSRIGWANQPQHF
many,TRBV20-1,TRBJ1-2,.,TGCAGTGCCCAGGGGTCAGCCGGTAATGGCTACACCTTC,CSAQGSAGNGYTF
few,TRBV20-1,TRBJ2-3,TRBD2,TGCAGTGCTAGAGAGGGCGGGAGAGTGACAGATACGCAGTATTTT,CSAREGGRVTDTQYF
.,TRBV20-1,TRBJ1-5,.,TGCAGTGCTAGAGATCATACAGGTGAAGTGGAGCCCCAGCATTTT,CSARDHTGEVEPQHF
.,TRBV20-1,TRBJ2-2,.,TGCAGTGCTAGAGATCGTCGGCCGATCGCGCCCGGGGAGCTGTTTTTT,CSARDRRPIAPGELFF
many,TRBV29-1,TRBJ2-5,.,TGCAGCGTGGACGGAGGGGGCAAGGGGACCCAGTACTTC,CSVDGGGKGTQYF
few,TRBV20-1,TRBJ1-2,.,TGCAGTGCTAGCCGGCAGGGGTATAGCTACACCTTC,CSASRQGYSYTF
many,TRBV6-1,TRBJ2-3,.,TGTGCCAGCACAAGCGCCTTCACAGATACGCAGTATTTT,CASTSAFTDTQYF
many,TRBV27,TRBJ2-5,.,TGTGCCAGCATGGCTAAGGCACACCAATACTTC,CASMAKAHQYF
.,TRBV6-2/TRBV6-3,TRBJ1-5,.,TGTGCCAGCAGTTACTCGGGGTTGATAAGGCAGCCCCAGCATTTT,CASSYSGLIRQPQHF
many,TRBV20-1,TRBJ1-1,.,TGCAGTCACTGGGACCGACAGGTGGAAGCTTTCTTT,CSHWDRQVEAFF
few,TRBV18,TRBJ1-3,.,TGTGCCAGCTCACAACAGGGTCAAACTGGAAACACCATATATTTT,CASSQQGQTGNTIYF
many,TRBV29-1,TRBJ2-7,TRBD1,TGCAGCGTTGTTGGGACAGGGCTCCACGAGCAGTACTTC,CSVVGTGLHEQYF